This T cell receptor beta chain comes out of a study of CD8 T cells in Susac syndrome. CDR3 length equals 12 residues. The V end lost 4 bases, the J end lost 6 bases, and 9 bases lay between the germline ends. Reverse transcription of 0.5 to 1 ug RNA used random hexamers. The authors amplified TCR beta CDR3 across 54 Vbeta and 13 Jbeta using immunoSEQ multiplex PCR. MiXCR, run by TCRdb on the immunoSEQ multiplex PCR reads, gives a single entry per CDR3 protein. Here the sample spans some 130,000 distinct CDR3 sequences, approximately 95% being singletons. The chain employs TRBV12-3 or TRBV12-4 and TRBJ1-2; D not resolved. Sequencing input: CD8+ T cells from PBMCs. This sequence originates from a human donor with Susac syndrome. The CDR3 region is CASSSQVNGYTF. In DNA, the CDR3 is TGTGCCAGCAGTTCCCAGGTGAATGGCTACACCTTC.